This is a list of T cell receptor beta chains from one sample in a study of Japanese encephalitis immunity and Zika vaccine responses. TCRdb fed the 5' RACE reads into MiXCR, producing one record per CDR3 protein. This table holds under 2,000 distinct CDR3 sequences, 5% to 8% found once. The source material was antigen-activated CD4+ T cells from blood, cultured, sampled during a Zika inactivated vaccine study. These receptors all stem from an adult woman who received an inactivated Zika virus vaccine. Each CDR3 is given with its conserved first and last residue. Each record gives: J gene, clone size, V gene, D gene, CDR3 protein, CDR3 DNA. A D gene is named only where the DNA matches it firmly. Rows may omit the clone size; those that give it use once, few, many or a size class.

>TRBJ2-5|few|TRBV27|TRBD2
CASSSRRAGGPQETQYF
TGTGCCAGCAGTTCCCGTAGAGCGGGGGGGCCCCAAGAGACCCAGTACTTC
>TRBJ1-6|medium-sized|TRBV6-5|-
CASGQTLYNSPLHF
TGTGCCAGCGGGCAGACCCTCTATAATTCACCCCTCCACTTT
>TRBJ1-6|many|TRBV27|-
CASSFGTGSPLHF
TGTGCCAGCAGTTTCGGAACAGGTTCACCCCTCCACTTT
>TRBJ1-3|medium-sized|TRBV7-9|-
CASSPSWGRNTIYF
TGTGCCAGCAGCCCCAGTTGGGGACGAAACACCATATATTTT
>TRBJ2-7|medium-sized|TRBV7-9|-
CASSLTGYEQYF
TGTGCCAGCAGCCTAACCGGTTACGAGCAGTACTTC
>TRBJ1-2|many|TRBV27|TRBD1
CASSLSGVGTVYGYTF
TGTGCCAGCAGTTTATCCGGTGTCGGGACAGTCTATGGCTACACCTTC
>TRBJ1-4|large|TRBV27|-
CASRRTGTEKLFF
TGTGCCAGCAGGAGGACCGGGACAGAAAAACTGTTTTTT
>TRBJ1-1|large|TRBV28|TRBD1
CASRVTGGTEAFF
TGTGCCAGCAGAGTGACAGGGGGCACTGAAGCTTTCTTT
>TRBJ2-1|medium-sized|TRBV28|TRBD2
CASSSPSGGTYNEQFF
TGTGCCAGCAGTTCCCCCAGCGGGGGGACATACAATGAGCAGTTCTTC
>TRBJ2-7|many|TRBV5-1|TRBD1
CASSPGGTGSSYEQYF
TGCGCCAGCAGCCCCGGTGGGACAGGGAGCTCCTACGAGCAGTACTTC
>TRBJ2-1|-|TRBV18|-
CASSGQEGNEQFF
TGTGCCAGCTCAGGACAGGAGGGGAATGAGCAGTTCTTC
>TRBJ2-3|-|TRBV29-1|TRBD1
CSVGTGKIDTQYF
TGCAGCGTTGGGACAGGGAAGATAGATACGCAGTATTTT
>TRBJ1-1|-|TRBV28|TRBD1
CASRVTGGTEALF
TGTGCAAGCAGAGTGACAGGGGGCACGGAAGCTTTATTT
>TRBJ2-2|few|TRBV7-2|-
CASSSGPNTGELFF
TGTGCCAGCAGCTCGGGACCGAACACCGGGGAGCTGTTTTTT
>TRBJ1-2|medium-sized|TRBV27|-
CASSLSPFADYGYTF
TGTGCCAGCAGTTTAAGCCCTTTTGCCGACTATGGCTACACCTTC
>TRBJ2-7|-|TRBV5-1|TRBD1
CASSSRDRGEEQYF
TGCGCCAGCAGCTCCCGGGACAGGGGGGAAGAGCAGTACTTC
>TRBJ1-6|medium-sized|TRBV2|TRBD1
CASGDRGNSPLHF
TGTGCCAGCGGGGACAGGGGTAATTCACCCCTCCACTTT
>TRBJ2-2|large|TRBV10-3|-
CAISEGQGDTGELFF
TGTGCCATCAGTGAGGGTCAGGGTGACACCGGGGAGCTGTTTTTT
>TRBJ2-3|many|TRBV4-2|TRBD2
CASSQGAAGGSDTQYF
TGTGCCAGCAGCCAAGGGGCAGCGGGGGGGTCTGATACGCAGTATTTT
>TRBJ1-2|few|TRBV15|-
CATSPGMGNHGYTF
TGTGCCACCAGCCCGGGTATGGGGAACCATGGCTACACCTTC
>TRBJ2-7|medium-sized|TRBV28|TRBD2
CASSLTTRLAGGSLYEQYF
TGTGCCAGCAGTTTGACAACAAGACTAGCGGGGGGTTCTCTCTACGAGCAGTACTTC
>TRBJ2-1|-|TRBV24-1|TRBD1
CATSDLIQGARGEQFF
TGTGCCACCAGTGATTTGATACAGGGGGCGAGGGGTGAGCAGTTCTTC
>TRBJ1-5|-|TRBV6-2/TRBV6-3|-
CASSPSRDHGRFNQPQHF
TGTGCCAGCAGTCCAAGCCGGGACCACGGACGATTTAATCAGCCCCAGCATTTT
>TRBJ1-1|few|TRBV20-1|-
CSARGMQGPAFF
TGCAGTGCTAGAGGGATGCAGGGCCCAGCTTTCTTT
>TRBJ1-1|few|TRBV12-3/TRBV12-4|-
CASSLMSGNTEAFF
TGTGCCAGCAGTCTGATGTCAGGGAACACTGAAGCTTTCTTT
>TRBJ1-6|medium-sized|TRBV3-1|-
CASRQTGTGSPLHF
TGTGCCAGCAGGCAGACCGGGACGGGTTCACCCCTCCACTTT
>TRBJ1-2|-|TRBV19|TRBD1
CASSIGTGNTNYGYTF
TGTGCCAGTAGTATAGGGACAGGAAATACTAACTATGGCTACACCTTC
>TRBJ1-4|many|TRBV6-5|TRBD1
CASSYSNTGGHEKLFF
TGTGCCAGCAGTTACTCGAACACAGGGGGACATGAAAAACTGTTTTTT
>TRBJ2-7|-|TRBV18|TRBD1
CASSPVAVGTGSYEQYF
TGTGCCAGCTCACCAGTGGCAGTCGGGACAGGGTCCTACGAGCAGTACTTC
>TRBJ1-2|-|TRBV25-1|-
CASSEQQAVGYTF
TGTGCCAGCAGTGAGCAGCAGGCCGTGGGCTACACCTTC
>TRBJ2-7|medium-sized|TRBV27|TRBD1
CASSLFSGSGGEQYF
TGTGCCAGCAGTTTATTCTCAGGGTCAGGGGGCGAGCAGTACTTC
>TRBJ2-7|large|TRBV7-2|-
CASSLTGTYYEQYF
TGTGCCAGCAGCTTAACCGGGACGTACTACGAGCAGTACTTC
>TRBJ2-5|medium-sized|TRBV9|-
CASSVDMIQETQYF
TGTGCCAGCAGCGTAGACATGATCCAAGAGACCCAGTACTTC
>TRBJ2-1|medium-sized|TRBV4-3|-
CASSQVGGLINNEQFF
TGCGCCAGCAGCCAAGTAGGGGGACTGATAAACAATGAGCAGTTCTTC
>TRBJ2-5|-|TRBV3-1|TRBD2
CASRNGLAGSETQYF
TGTGCCAGCAGAAACGGACTAGCGGGGAGCGAGACCCAGTACTTC
>TRBJ2-7|large|TRBV6-5|TRBD2
CASSYLGASGGPHEQYF
TGTGCCAGCAGTTACTTGGGCGCTAGCGGGGGACCTCACGAGCAGTACTTC
>TRBJ1-5|-|TRBV6-2/TRBV6-3|TRBD1
CASSTGTVGAQHF
TGTGCCAGCAGTACAGGGACAGTGGGAGCCCAGCATTTT
>TRBJ2-3|few|TRBV7-2|TRBD2
CASSLGRGGTDTQYF
TGTGCCAGCAGCTTAGGACGGGGGGGCACAGATACGCAGTATTTT
>TRBJ1-1|few|TRBV9|-
CASSVGQDFRAFF
TGTGCCAGCAGCGTAGGTCAGGACTTTCGAGCTTTCTTT
>TRBJ2-3|-|TRBV5-1|TRBD2
CASSLAGRGGPDTQYF
TGCGCCAGCAGCTTGGCGGGGCGGGGGGGCCCGGATACGCAGTATTTT
>TRBJ2-1|medium-sized|TRBV4-3|-
CASSLLDTSQGEQFF
TGCGCCAGCAGCCTGCTTGACACCTCTCAGGGTGAGCAGTTCTTC